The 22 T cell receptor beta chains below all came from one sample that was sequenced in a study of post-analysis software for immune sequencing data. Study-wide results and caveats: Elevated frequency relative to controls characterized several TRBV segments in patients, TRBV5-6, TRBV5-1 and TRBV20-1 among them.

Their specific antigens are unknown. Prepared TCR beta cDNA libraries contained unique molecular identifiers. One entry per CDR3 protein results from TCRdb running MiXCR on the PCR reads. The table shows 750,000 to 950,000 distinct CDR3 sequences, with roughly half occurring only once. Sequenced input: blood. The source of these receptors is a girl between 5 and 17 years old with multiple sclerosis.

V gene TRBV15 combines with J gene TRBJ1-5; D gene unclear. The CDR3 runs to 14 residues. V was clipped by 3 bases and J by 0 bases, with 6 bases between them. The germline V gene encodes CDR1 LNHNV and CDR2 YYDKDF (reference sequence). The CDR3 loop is CATSSGDSNQPQHF. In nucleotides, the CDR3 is TGTGCCACCAGCAGTGGTGATAGCAATCAGCCCCAGCATTTT. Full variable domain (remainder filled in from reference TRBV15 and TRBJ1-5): DAMVIQNPRYQVTQFGKPVTLSCSQTLNHNVMYWYQQKSSQAPKLLFHYYDKDFNNEADTPDNFQSRRPNTSFCFLDIRSPGLGDTAMYLCATSSGDSNQPQHFGDGTRLSIL.

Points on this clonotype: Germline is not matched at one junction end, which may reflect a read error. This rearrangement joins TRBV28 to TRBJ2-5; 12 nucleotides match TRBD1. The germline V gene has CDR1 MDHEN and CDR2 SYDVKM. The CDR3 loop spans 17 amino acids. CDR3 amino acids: CVSSLWLGQGASETQYF. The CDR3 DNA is TGTGTCAGCAGTTTATGGTTGGGACAGGGGGCTTCGGAGACCCAGTACTTC.

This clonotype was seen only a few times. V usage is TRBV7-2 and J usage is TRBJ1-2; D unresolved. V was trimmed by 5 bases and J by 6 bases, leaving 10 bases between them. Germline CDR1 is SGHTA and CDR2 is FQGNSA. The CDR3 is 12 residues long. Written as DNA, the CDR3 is TGTGCCAGCAGCCTACTCAGCGATGGCTACACCTTC. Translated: CASSLLSDGYTF.

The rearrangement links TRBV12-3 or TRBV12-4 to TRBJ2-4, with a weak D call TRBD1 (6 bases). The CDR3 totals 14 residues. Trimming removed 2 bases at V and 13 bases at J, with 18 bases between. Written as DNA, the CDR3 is TGTGCCAGCAGTTTATCACAGGGAAGTGGTGAGCAGTACTTC. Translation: CASSLSQGSGEQYF.

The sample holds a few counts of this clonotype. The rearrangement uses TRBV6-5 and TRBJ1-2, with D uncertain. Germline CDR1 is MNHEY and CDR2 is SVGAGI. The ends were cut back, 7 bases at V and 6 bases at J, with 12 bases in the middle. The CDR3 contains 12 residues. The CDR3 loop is CASMGYRDGYTF. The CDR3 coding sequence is TGTGCCAGCATGGGGTATCGGGATGGCTACACCTTC.

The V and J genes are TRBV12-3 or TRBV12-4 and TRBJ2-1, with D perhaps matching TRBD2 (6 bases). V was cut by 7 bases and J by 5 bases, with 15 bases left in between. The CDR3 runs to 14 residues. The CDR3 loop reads CASNLLRGNNEQFF. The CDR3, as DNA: TGTGCCAGCAATCTGCTCCGCGGGAACAATGAGCAGTTCTTC.

CDR3 amino acids: CASSTRPQGGEKLFF. The CDR3, as DNA: TGTGCCAGCAGCACACGACCCCAGGGAGGGGAAAAACTGTTTTTT. The rearrangement links TRBV7-9 to TRBJ1-4; D might be TRBD1 (5 bases). The CDR3 contains 15 residues. Germline assignment: CDR1 SEHNR and CDR2 FQNEAQ (reference sequence). V gave up 5 bases and J gave up 8 bases, with 18 bases separating them.

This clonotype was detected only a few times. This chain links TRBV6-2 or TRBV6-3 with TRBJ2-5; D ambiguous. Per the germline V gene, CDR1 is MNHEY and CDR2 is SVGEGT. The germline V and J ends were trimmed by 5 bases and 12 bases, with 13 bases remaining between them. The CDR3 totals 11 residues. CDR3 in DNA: TGTGCCAGCAGTAAAAGCCTCGACAAGTACTTC. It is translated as CASSKSLDKYF.

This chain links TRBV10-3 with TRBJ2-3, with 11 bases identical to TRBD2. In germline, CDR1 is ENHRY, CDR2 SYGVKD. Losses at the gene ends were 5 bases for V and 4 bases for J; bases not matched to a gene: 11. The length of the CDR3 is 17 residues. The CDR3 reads CAISRGALAGGPDTQYF. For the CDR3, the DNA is TGTGCCATCAGTCGGGGGGCGCTAGCGGGAGGCCCAGATACGCAGTATTTT.

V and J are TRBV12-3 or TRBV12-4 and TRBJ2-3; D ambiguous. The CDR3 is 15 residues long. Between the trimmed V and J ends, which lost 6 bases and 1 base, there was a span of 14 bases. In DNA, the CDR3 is TGTGCCAGCAGAGGAAGTCTAGGAGGCACAGATACGCAGTATTTT. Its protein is CASRGSLGGTDTQYF.

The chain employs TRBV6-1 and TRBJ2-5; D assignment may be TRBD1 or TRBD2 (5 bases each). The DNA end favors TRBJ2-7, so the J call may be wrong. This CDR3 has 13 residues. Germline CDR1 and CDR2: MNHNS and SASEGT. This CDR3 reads CASRGTFSYEQYF. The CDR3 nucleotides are TGTGCCAGCAGAGGGACCTTCTCCTACGAGCAGTACTTC.

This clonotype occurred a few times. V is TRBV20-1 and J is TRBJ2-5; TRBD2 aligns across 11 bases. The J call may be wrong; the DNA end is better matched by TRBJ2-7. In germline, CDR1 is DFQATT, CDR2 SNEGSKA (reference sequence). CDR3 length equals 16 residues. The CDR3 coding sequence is TGCAGTGCTATACCGGATAGCGGGGGGGCGTCCCACGAGCAGTACTTC. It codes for CSAIPDSGGASHEQYF.

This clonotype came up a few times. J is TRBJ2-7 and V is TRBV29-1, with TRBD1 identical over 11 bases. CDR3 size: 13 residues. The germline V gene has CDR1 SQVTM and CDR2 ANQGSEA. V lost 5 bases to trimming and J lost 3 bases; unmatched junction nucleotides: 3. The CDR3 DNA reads TGCAGCGTTTTGGACAGGGGGCTCTACGAGCAGTACTTC. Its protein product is CSVLDRGLYEQYF.

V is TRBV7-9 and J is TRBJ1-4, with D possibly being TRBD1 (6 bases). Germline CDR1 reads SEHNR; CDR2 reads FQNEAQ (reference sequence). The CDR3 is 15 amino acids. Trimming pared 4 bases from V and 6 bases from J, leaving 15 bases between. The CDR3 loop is CASSSRGGRDEKLFF. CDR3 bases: TGTGCCAGCAGCTCCCGCGGGGGGCGCGATGAAAAACTGTTTTTT.

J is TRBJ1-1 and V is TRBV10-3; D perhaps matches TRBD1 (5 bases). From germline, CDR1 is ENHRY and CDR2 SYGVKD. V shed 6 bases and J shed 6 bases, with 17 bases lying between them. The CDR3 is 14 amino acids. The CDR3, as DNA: TGTGCCATCAGAGGAGACAGCGGGCAAGCTGAAGCTTTCTTT. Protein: CAIRGDSGQAEAFF.

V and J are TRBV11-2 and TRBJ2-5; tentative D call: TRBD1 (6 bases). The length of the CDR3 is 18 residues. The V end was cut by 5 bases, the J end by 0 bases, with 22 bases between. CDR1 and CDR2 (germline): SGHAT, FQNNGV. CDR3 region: CASSLGAAGIQYQETQYF. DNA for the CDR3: TGTGCCAGCAGCCTGGGGGCAGCTGGGATTCAGTACCAAGAGACCCAGTACTTC. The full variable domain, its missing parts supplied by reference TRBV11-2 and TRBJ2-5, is EAGVAQSPRYKIIEKRQSVAFWCNPISGHATLYWYQQILGQGPKLLIQFQNNGVVDDSQLPKDRFSAERLKGVDSTLKIQPAKLEDSAVYLCASSLGAAGIQYQETQYFGPGTRLLVL.

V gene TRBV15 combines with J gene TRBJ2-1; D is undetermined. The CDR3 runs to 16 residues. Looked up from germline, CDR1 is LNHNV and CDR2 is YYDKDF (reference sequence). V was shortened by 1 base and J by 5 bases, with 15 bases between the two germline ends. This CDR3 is CATSRGPIIIHNEQFF. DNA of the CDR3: TGTGCCACCAGCAGAGGGCCGATTATAATCCACAATGAGCAGTTCTTC.

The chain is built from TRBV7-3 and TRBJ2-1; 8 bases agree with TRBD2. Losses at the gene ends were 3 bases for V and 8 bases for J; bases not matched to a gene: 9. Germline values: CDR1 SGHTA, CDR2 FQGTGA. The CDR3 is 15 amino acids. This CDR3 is CASSFPGGALDEQFF. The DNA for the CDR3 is TGTGCCAGCAGCTTCCCCGGGGGGGCTCTCGATGAGCAGTTCTTC. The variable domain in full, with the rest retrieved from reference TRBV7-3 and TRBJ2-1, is GAGVSQTPSNKVTEKGKYVELRCDPISGHTALYWYRQSLGQGPEFLIYFQGTGAADDSGLPNDRFFAVRPEGSVSTLKIQRTERGDSAVYLCASSFPGGALDEQFFGPGTRLTVL.

CDR3: CAISPDRASNQPQHF. The CDR3 DNA reads TGTGCCATCAGCCCCGACAGGGCGAGCAATCAGCCCCAGCATTTT. The chain carries TRBV10-3 and TRBJ1-5; TRBD1 agrees at 7 bases. Germline CDR1 reads ENHRY; CDR2 reads SYGVKD. V was clipped by 6 bases and J by 1 base; unmatched bases: 6. The CDR3 runs to 15 residues.

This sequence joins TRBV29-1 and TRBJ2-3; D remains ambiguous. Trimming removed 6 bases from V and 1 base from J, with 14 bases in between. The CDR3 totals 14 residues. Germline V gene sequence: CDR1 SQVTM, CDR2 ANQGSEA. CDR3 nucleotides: TGCAGCGTCCCTAATCACGGTCGCACAGATACGCAGTATTTT. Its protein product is CSVPNHGRTDTQYF.

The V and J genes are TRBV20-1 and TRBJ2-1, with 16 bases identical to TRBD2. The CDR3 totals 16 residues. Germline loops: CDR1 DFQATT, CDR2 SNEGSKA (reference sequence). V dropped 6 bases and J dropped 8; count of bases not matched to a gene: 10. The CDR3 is CSAGGTSGRAIHEQFF. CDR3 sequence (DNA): TGCAGTGCAGGGGGGACTAGCGGGAGGGCCATCCATGAGCAGTTCTTC.

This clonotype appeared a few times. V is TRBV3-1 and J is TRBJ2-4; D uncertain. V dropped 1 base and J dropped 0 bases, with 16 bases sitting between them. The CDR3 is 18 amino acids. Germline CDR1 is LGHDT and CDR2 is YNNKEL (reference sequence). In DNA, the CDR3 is TGTGCCAGCAGCCAAGTATTGGCTCCCGAACTAGCCAAAAACATTCAGTACTTC. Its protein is CASSQVLAPELAKNIQYF.